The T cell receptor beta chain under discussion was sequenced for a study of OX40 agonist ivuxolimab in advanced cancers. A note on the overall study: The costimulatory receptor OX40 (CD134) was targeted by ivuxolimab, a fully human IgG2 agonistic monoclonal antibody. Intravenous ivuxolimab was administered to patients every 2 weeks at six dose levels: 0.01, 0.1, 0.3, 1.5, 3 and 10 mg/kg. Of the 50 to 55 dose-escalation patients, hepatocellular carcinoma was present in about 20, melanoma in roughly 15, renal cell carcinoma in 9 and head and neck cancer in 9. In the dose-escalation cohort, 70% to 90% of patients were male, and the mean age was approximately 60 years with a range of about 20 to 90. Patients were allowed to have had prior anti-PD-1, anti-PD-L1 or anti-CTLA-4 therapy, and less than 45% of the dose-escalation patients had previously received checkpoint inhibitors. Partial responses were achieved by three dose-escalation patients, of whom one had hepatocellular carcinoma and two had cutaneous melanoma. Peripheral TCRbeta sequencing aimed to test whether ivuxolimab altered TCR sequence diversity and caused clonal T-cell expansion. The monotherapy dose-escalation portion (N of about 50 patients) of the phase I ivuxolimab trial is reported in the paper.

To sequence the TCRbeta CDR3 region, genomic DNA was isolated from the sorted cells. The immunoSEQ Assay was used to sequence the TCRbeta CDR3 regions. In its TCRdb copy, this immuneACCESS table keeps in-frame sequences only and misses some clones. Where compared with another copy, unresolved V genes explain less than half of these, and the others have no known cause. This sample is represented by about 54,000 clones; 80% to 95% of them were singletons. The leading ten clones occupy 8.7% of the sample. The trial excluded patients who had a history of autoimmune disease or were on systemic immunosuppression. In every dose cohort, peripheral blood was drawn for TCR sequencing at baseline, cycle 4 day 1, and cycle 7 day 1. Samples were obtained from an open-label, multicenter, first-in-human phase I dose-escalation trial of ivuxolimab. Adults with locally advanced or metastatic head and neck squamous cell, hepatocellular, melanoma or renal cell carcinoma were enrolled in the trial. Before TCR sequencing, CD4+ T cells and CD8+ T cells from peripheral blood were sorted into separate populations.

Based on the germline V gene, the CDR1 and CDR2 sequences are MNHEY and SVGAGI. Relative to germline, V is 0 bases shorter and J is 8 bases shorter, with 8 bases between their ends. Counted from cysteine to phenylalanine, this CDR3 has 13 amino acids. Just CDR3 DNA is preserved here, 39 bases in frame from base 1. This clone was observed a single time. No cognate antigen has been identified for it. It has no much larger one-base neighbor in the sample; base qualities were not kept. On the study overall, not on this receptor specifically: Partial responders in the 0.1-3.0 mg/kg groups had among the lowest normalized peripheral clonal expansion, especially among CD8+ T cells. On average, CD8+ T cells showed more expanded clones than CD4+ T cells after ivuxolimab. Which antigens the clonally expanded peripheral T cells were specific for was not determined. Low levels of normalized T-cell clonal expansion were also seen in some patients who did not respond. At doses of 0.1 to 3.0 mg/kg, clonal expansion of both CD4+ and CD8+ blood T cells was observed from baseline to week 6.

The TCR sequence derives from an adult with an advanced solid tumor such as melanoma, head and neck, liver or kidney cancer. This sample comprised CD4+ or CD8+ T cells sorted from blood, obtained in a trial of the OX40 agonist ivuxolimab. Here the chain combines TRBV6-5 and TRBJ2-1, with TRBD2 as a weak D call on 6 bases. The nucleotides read TGTGCCAGCAGTTACTCCAGACTAGATGAGCAGTTCTTC. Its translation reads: CASSYSRLDEQFF.